This TCR beta chain is from a study of tumor-infiltrating lymphocytes in primary liver carcinoma. Study-wide context: Patients diagnosed with primary liver carcinoma received treatment through surgical resection. The study included patients who were men and women aged 30 to 69 years.

Blood RNA came from unsorted whole blood; germline DNA was also extracted. HBV chronically infected the treatment-naive patients. Reverse transcription of approximately 520 ng total RNA with a constant-region primer produced TCR beta cDNA. Modified slightly, ARM-PCR produced TCR beta libraries over three nested multiplex PCR rounds. For roughly 10 cycles apiece, the opening two PCR rounds ran with TRBV1-TRBV30 forward primers and a C-beta reverse primer. TCRdb fed the multiplex PCR reads into MiXCR, producing one record per CDR3 protein. The sample contains approximately 330,000 distinct CDR3 sequences, 65% of which appear only once. V gave up 0 bases and J gave up 4 bases; unmatched junction bases: 4. Germline V gene data show CDR1 as SGHKS and CDR2 as YYEKEE (reference sequence). The CDR3 runs 15 residues.

This rearrangement joins TRBV5-5 to TRBJ2-1, with 7 positions matching TRBD2. The sequenced material came from peripheral blood. This receptor was taken from a man aged 35 to 55 with primary liver carcinoma and hepatitis B virus infection. CDR3 in amino acids: CASSLVASGYNEQFF. The CDR3 DNA follows: TGTGCCAGCAGCTTGGTGGCTAGCGGATACAATGAGCAGTTCTTC.